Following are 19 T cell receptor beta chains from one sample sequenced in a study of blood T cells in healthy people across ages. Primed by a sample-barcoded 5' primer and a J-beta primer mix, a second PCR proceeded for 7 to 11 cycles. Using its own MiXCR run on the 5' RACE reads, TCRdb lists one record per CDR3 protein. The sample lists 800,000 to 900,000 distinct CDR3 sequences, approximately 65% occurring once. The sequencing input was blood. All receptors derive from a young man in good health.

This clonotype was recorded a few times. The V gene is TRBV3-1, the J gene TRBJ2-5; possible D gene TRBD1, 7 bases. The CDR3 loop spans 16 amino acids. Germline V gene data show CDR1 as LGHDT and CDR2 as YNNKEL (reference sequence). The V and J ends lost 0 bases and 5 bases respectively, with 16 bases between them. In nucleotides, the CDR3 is TGTGCCAGCAGCCAAGATCAGGGGGACTTGATCGAGACCCAGTACTTC. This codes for CASSQDQGDLIETQYF.

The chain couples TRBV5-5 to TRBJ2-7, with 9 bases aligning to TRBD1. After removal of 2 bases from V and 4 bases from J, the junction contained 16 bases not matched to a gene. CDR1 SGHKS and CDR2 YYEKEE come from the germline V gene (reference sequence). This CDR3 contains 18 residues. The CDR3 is CASSFGTGLPRSIYEQYF. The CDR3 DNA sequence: TGTGCCAGCAGCTTTGGGACAGGGTTACCGAGATCCATTTACGAGCAGTACTTC.

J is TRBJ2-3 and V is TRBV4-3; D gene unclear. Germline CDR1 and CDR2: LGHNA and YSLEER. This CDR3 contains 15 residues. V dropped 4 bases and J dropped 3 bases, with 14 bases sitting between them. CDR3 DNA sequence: TGCGCCAGCAGCCTAGAAAGGCGGCCTACAGATACGCAGTATTTT. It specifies CASSLERRPTDTQYF.

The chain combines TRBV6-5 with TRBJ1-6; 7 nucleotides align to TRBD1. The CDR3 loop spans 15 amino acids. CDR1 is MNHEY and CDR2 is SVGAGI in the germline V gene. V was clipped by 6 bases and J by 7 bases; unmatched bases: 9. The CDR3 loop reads CASRKPGQPNSPLHF. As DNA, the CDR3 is TGTGCCAGCAGAAAACCGGGACAGCCCAATTCACCCCTCCACTTT.

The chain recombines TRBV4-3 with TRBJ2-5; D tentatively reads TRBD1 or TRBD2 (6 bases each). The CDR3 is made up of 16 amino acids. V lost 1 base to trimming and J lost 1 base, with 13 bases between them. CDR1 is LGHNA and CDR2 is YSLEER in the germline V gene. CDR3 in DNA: TGCGCCAGCAGCCAAGCCGCCGGGGGCCTCCAAGAGACCCAGTACTTC. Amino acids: CASSQAAGGLQETQYF.

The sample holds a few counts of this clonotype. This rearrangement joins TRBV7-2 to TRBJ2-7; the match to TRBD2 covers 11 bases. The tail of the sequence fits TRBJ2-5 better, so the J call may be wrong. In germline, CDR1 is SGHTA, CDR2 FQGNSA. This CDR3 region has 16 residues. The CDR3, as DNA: TGTGCCAGCATGATACTAGCGGGGGCCGCCAGGGAGACCCAGTACTTC. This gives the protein CASMILAGAARETQYF.

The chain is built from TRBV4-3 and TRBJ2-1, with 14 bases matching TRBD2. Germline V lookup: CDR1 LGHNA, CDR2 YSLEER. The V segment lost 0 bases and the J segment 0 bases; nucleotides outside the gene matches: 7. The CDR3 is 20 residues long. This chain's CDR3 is CASSQDWTSGGTSSYNEQFF. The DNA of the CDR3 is TGCGCCAGCAGCCAAGACTGGACTAGCGGGGGGACAAGCTCCTACAATGAGCAGTTCTTC.

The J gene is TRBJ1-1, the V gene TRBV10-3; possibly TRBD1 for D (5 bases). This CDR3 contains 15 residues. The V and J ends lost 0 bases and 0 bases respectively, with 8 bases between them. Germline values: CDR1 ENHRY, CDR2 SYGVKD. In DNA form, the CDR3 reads TGTGCCATCAGTGAGTCCCCAGGGTTGAACACTGAAGCTTTCTTT. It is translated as CAISESPGLNTEAFF.

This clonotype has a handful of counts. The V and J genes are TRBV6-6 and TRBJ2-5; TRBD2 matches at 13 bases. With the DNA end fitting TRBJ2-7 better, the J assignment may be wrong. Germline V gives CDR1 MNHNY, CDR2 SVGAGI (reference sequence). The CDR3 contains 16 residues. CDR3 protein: CASSEYTSGGAYEQYF. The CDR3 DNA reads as TGTGCCAGCAGCGAGTATACTAGCGGGGGGGCCTACGAGCAGTACTTC.

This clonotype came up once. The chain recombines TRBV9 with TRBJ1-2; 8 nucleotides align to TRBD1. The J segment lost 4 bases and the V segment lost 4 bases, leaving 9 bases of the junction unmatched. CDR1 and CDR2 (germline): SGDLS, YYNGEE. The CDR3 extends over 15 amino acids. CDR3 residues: CASSPNRGIPYGYTF. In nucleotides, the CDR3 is TGTGCCAGCAGCCCGAACAGGGGGATACCCTATGGCTACACCTTC.

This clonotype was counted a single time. The CDR3, as DNA: TGTGCCAGCAGTTCGACCGGGACAGGGGAGGGTGAGCAGTTCTTC. It encodes CASSSTGTGEGEQFF. This rearrangement joins TRBV6-2 or TRBV6-3 to TRBJ2-1; 10 nucleotides agree with TRBD1. Germline loops: CDR1 MNHEY, CDR2 SVGEGT. This CDR3 spans 15 amino acids. J gave up 9 bases and V 4 bases, and 9 bases lay outside the gene matches.

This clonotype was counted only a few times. Here the CDR3 reads CASSSWVGTWDQPQHF. DNA for the CDR3: TGTGCCAGCAGTTCCTGGGTGGGGACATGGGATCAGCCCCAGCATTTT. The V gene is TRBV28, the J gene TRBJ1-5, with D possibly being TRBD1 (6 bases). The CDR3 is 16 residues long. Germline V gene sequence: CDR1 MDHEN, CDR2 SYDVKM. Trimming removed 4 bases from V and 5 bases from J, with 18 bases in between. The whole variable domain, remainder taken from reference TRBV28 and TRBJ1-5, is DVKVTQSSRYLVKRTGEKVFLECVQDMDHENMFWYRQDPGLGLRLIYFSYDVKMKEKGDIPEGYSVSREKKERFSLILESASTNQTSMYLCASSSWVGTWDQPQHFGDGTRLSIL.

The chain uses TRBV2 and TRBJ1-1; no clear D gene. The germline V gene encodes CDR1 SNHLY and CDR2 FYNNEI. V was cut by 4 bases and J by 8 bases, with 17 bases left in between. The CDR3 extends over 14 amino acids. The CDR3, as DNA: TGTGCCAGCAGTGCGCGAGGAGAGCGGAGGGAAGCTTTCTTT. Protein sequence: CASSARGERREAFF. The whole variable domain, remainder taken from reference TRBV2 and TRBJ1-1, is EPEVTQTPSHQVTQMGQEVILRCVPISNHLYFYWYRQILGQKVEFLVSFYNNEISEKSEIFDDQFSVERPDGSNFTLKIRSTKLEDSAMYFCASSARGERREAFFGQGTRLTVV.

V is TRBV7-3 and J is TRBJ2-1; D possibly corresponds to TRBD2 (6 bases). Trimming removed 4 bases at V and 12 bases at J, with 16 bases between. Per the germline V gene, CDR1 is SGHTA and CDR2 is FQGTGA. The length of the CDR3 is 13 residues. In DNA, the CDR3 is TGTGCCAGCAGCTCTCTTGGGGGGTCAGGGCAGTTCTTC. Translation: CASSSLGGSGQFF.

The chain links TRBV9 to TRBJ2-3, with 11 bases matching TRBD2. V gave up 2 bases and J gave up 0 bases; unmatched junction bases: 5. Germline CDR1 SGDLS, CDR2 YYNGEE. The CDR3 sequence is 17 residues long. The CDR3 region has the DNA TGTGCCAGCAGCGTCACTAGCGGGGGAGATAGCACAGATACGCAGTATTTT. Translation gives CASSVTSGGDSTDTQYF.

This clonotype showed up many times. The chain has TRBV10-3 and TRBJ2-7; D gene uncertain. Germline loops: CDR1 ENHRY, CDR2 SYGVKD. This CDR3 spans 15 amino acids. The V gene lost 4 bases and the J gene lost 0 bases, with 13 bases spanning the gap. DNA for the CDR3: TGTGCCATCAGTGCCATTACTACGAGCTCCTACGAGCAGTACTTC. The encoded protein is CAISAITTSSYEQYF.

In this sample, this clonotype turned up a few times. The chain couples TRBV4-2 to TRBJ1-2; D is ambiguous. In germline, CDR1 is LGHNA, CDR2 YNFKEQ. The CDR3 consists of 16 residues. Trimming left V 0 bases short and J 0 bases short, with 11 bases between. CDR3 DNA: TGTGCCAGCAGCCAAGATAACACCCGGGCTAACTATGGCTACACCTTC. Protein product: CASSQDNTRANYGYTF.

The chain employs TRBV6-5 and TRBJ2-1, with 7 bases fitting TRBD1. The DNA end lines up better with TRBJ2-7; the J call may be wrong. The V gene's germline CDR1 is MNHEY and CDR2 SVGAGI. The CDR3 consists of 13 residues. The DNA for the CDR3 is TGTGCCACTAAGGGGACAGTCTACAATGAGCAGTACTTC. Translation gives CATKGTVYNEQYF.

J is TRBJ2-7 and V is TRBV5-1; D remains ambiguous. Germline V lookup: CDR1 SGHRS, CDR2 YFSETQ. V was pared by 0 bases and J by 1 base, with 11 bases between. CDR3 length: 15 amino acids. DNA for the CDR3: TGCGCCAGCAGCTTGGAAAGTCCGGTTTCCTACGAGCAGTACTTC. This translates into CASSLESPVSYEQYF.